The 32 T cell receptor beta chains below were found in one sample sequenced in a study of beta chain features in type 1 diabetes. The whole isolated RNA underwent reverse transcription, so sequencing captured expressed TCRB transcripts. Method: immunoSEQ multiplex PCR; TCRdb's copy keeps in-frame clones and lacks some. The sample contains roughly 370,000 clones, 11% to 15% of which appear only once. Specimen: naive CD4+ T cells from blood. The origin of the receptors is a man aged 30 to 45 in good health.

Only a few counts were recorded for this clone. This sequence joins TRBV7-2 and TRBJ1-2, with 7 bases fitting TRBD1. J lost 6 bases, V lost 0 bases, and 7 bases had no gene match. The length of the CDR3 is 15 residues. Germline values: CDR1 SGHTA, CDR2 FQGNSA. The DNA of the CDR3 is TGTGCCAGCAGCTTAGCGCAAGGGGGCATCGATGGCTACACCTTC. Translating it yields CASSLAQGGIDGYTF.

This clone has just a few counts. The J gene is TRBJ1-1, the V gene TRBV18, with D uncertain. V dropped 3 bases and J dropped 1 base, with 9 bases sitting between them. The CDR3 runs 14 residues. CDR1 is KGHSH, CDR2 LQKENI, per germline. Here the CDR3 DNA reads TGTGCCAGCTCACCCACAGACAAGAACACTGAAGCTTTCTTT. This translates into CASSPTDKNTEAFF.

The CDR3 DNA reads as TGTGCCAGCAGCTTAGCGAACAGGGGGATGGGCTACACCTTC. This gives the protein CASSLANRGMGYTF. The chain recombines TRBV7-2 with TRBJ1-2, with 8 bases lining up with TRBD1. The CDR3 runs to 14 residues. J gave up 8 bases and V 0 bases, and 5 bases lay outside the gene matches. Germline V gene lookup returns CDR1 SGHTA and CDR2 FQGNSA.

The chain is built from TRBV7-9 and TRBJ2-7; D not certain. Germline CDR1 reads SEHNR; CDR2 reads FQNEAQ (reference sequence). The CDR3 runs 11 residues. V was pared by 4 bases and J by 6 bases, with 7 bases between. The CDR3 region is CASSSTVEQYF. CDR3 coding DNA: TGTGCCAGCAGCTCCACAGTCGAGCAGTACTTC.

This clone was observed a handful of times. The chain recombines TRBV7-9 with TRBJ2-1; D is possibly TRBD2 (6 bases). The CDR3 runs 14 residues. Germline CDR1 SEHNR, CDR2 FQNEAQ (reference sequence). V lost 4 bases and J 5 bases, leaving 12 bases between the germline ends. The CDR3 region has the DNA TGTGCCAGCAGCTGGGGAGGACTAAACAATGAGCAGTTCTTC. It is translated as CASSWGGLNNEQFF.

The chain recombines TRBV5-1 with TRBJ1-2, with D unresolved. Trimming took off 5 bases at V and 6 bases at J, with 17 bases between the two ends. This CDR3 contains 14 residues. Germline CDR1 reads SGHRS; CDR2 reads YFSETQ. The CDR3 reads CASRQSEASNGYTF. CDR3 sequence (DNA): TGCGCCAGCAGACAGTCAGAGGCATCGAATGGCTACACCTTC.

CDR3 coding DNA: TGTGCCAGAAGGGACAGGGCCCAAGAGACCCAGTACTTC. It is translated as CARRDRAQETQYF. This sequence joins TRBV7-5 and TRBJ2-5; the listed D gene, TRBD1, was not tested against the DNA. TRBV7-5 is assigned pseudogene status. The CDR3 has 13 residues.

The rearrangement links TRBV9 to TRBJ2-3, with TRBD1 identical over 12 bases. The CDR3 covers 17 residues. V was pared by 0 bases and J by 4 bases, with 6 bases of the junction left unmatched. Germline lookup yields CDR1 SGDLS and CDR2 YYNGEE. The CDR3 sequence is CASSVAGTGGPADTQYF. The CDR3 DNA reads as TGTGCCAGCAGCGTAGCGGGGACAGGGGGCCCGGCAGATACGCAGTATTTT. Filled out from reference TRBV9 and TRBJ2-3, the complete variable domain reads DSGVTQTPKHLITATGQRVTLRCSPRSGDLSVYWYQQSLDQGLQFLIQYYNGEERAKGNILERFSAQQFPDLHSELNLSSLELGDSALYFCASSVAGTGGPADTQYFGPGTRLTVL.

This clone was found a few times. V and J are TRBV29-1 and TRBJ2-1; 8 nucleotides line up with TRBD1. Looked up from germline, CDR1 is SQVTM and CDR2 is ANQGSEA. There are 14 residues in the CDR3. V was pared by 3 bases and J by 7 bases, with 8 bases of the junction left unmatched. CDR3 amino acids: CSVEPQGVVNEQFF. CDR3 DNA sequence: TGCAGCGTTGAGCCACAGGGGGTGGTTAATGAGCAGTTCTTC.

This chain connects TRBV2 to TRBJ1-6; no definite D call. Trimming took 2 bases from V and 9 from J, leaving 8 bases between them. This CDR3 is built from 13 residues. CDR1 and CDR2 from the germline V gene are SNHLY and FYNNEI. The DNA for the CDR3 is TGTGCCAGCAGTGAATTGATAGGTTCACCCCTCCACTTT. It codes for CASSELIGSPLHF.

This clone came up a few times. CDR3 sequence (DNA): TGTGCCAGCAGTTCCGGAGAGACCCAGTACTTC. Translation: CASSSGETQYF. The chain carries TRBV2 and TRBJ2-5; no definite D call. The CDR3 loop spans 11 amino acids. Trimming took off 5 bases at V and 4 bases at J, with 5 bases between the two ends. CDR1 is SNHLY, CDR2 FYNNEI, per germline.

Details on this clone: This same CDR3 is encoded by further DNA sequences in the sample. This chain's CDR3 is CASSSNTDTQYF. Written as DNA, the CDR3 is TGTGCCAGCAGCTCGAACACGGATACGCAGTATTTT. The rearrangement uses TRBV7-9 and TRBJ2-3; no firm D call. CDR1 SEHNR and CDR2 FQNEAQ come from the germline V gene (reference sequence). There are 12 residues in the CDR3. V gave up 4 bases and J gave up 6 bases, with 8 bases separating them. Variable domain in full (rest from reference TRBV7-9 and TRBJ2-3): DTGVSQNPRHKITKRGQNVTFRCDPISEHNRLYWYRQTLGQGPEFLTYFQNEAQLEKSRLLSDRFSAERPKGSFSTLEIQRTEQGDSAMYLCASSSNTDTQYFGPGTRLTVL.

This clone was seen a handful of times. The CDR3 DNA is TGCGCCAGCAGCCCTAGGGCTCGGGACACTGAAGCTTTCTTT. Translating gives CASSPRARDTEAFF. The chain is built from TRBV5-1 and TRBJ1-1; no clear D. Trimming removed 4 bases at V and 3 bases at J, with 13 bases between. The CDR3 length is 14 residues. The germline V gene has CDR1 SGHRS and CDR2 YFSETQ.

This clone was counted only a few times. This chain uses TRBV19 with TRBJ1-1, with D unclear. This CDR3 has 15 residues. The germline V and J ends were trimmed by 0 bases and 5 bases, with 13 bases remaining between them. Per the germline V gene, CDR1 is LNHDA and CDR2 is SQIVND (reference sequence). CDR3: CASSIEHSVSTEAFF. CDR3 DNA: TGTGCCAGTAGTATAGAGCACAGTGTTTCTACTGAAGCTTTCTTT.

This chain connects TRBV7-2 to TRBJ1-1; D remains unclear. Germline CDR1 reads SGHTA; CDR2 reads FQGNSA. The CDR3 extends over 17 amino acids. V was shortened by 5 bases and J by 7 bases, with 26 bases between the two germline ends. The CDR3 loop reads CASSHPSLTLGKSEAFF. In DNA form, the CDR3 reads TGTGCCAGCAGCCACCCCTCCCTGACTCTAGGTAAAAGTGAAGCTTTCTTT.

The genes are TRBV27 and TRBJ1-3; D ambiguous. V shed 7 bases and J shed 4 bases, with 20 bases lying between them. CDR1 MNHEY and CDR2 SMNVEV come from the germline V gene (reference sequence). The CDR3 is 16 residues long. The CDR3 DNA is TGTGCCAGCACTGAGAGGATCGAGGGTGCCGGAAACACCATATATTTT. The encoded protein is CASTERIEGAGNTIYF.

This chain uses TRBV7-9 with TRBJ2-6; D uncertain. The CDR3 extends over 14 amino acids. V lost 5 bases, J lost 4 bases, and 9 bases lay in between. Germline V lookup: CDR1 SEHNR, CDR2 FQNEAQ (reference sequence). The CDR3 is CASSLNFGANVLTF. The CDR3 nucleotides are TGTGCCAGCAGCCTGAATTTCGGGGCCAACGTCCTGACTTTC.

The rearrangement uses TRBV7-6 and TRBJ2-7, with 9 bases that match TRBD1. The CDR3 covers 15 residues. CDR1 and CDR2 (germline): SGHVS, FNYEAQ. After removal of 5 bases from V and 5 bases from J, the junction contained 10 bases not matched to a gene. The CDR3 sequence is CASSHRGTGIDEQYF. Written as DNA, the CDR3 is TGTGCCAGCAGCCATAGAGGGACAGGGATTGACGAGCAGTACTTC.

This clone was observed a few times. The chain carries TRBV19 and TRBJ2-1, with TRBD2 matching 8 bases. The germline CDR1 and CDR2 sequences are LNHDA and SQIVND (reference sequence). The CDR3 is 14 amino acids. Trimming cost V 6 bases and J 5 bases; bases outside gene matches: 6. The CDR3 nucleotides read TGTGCCAGTAGGGAACTAGCGGACAACAATGAGCAGTTCTTC. This gives the protein CASRELADNNEQFF.

In DNA form, the CDR3 reads TGTGCCAGCAGCCATCGACCGACTAGCGGGAGTTGGGAGACCCAGTACTTC. Translating it yields CASSHRPTSGSWETQYF. The genes are TRBV7-9 and TRBJ2-5, with 12 bases that match TRBD2. The CDR3 totals 17 residues. V dropped 5 bases and J dropped 5; count of bases not matched to a gene: 12. Germline-derived CDR1 and CDR2 are SEHNR and FQNEAQ (reference sequence).

The chain has TRBV30 and TRBJ1-2; the D gene is possibly TRBD1 (6 bases). Trimming stripped 4 bases from V and 5 bases from J, with 8 bases between. Germline values: CDR1 GTSNPN, CDR2 SVGIG (reference sequence). CDR3 length: 11 amino acids. The CDR3 DNA follows: TGTGCCTGGACCGGACAGTATGGCTACACCTTC. Translating it yields CAWTGQYGYTF.

This sequence joins TRBV2 and TRBJ2-1; no firm D call. Looked up from germline, CDR1 is SNHLY and CDR2 is FYNNEI. The CDR3 consists of 12 residues. V was pared by 3 bases and J by 9 bases, with 9 bases between. The chain's CDR3 is CASSELDSEQFF. The CDR3 coding sequence is TGTGCCAGCAGTGAGTTAGATTCTGAGCAGTTCTTC.

V gene TRBV9 combines with J gene TRBJ2-3; D is uncertain. Trimming stripped 3 bases from V and 4 bases from J, with 12 bases between. CDR1 is SGDLS and CDR2 is YYNGEE in the germline V gene. The CDR3 has 14 residues. CDR3 sequence (DNA): TGTGCCAGCAGCGCGAATGGGGATGCAGATACGCAGTATTTT. This codes for CASSANGDADTQYF.

The V and J genes are TRBV29-1 and TRBJ2-3; 13 bases line up with TRBD2. The germline V gene encodes CDR1 SQVTM and CDR2 ANQGSEA. After removal of 0 bases from V and 5 bases from J, the junction contained 11 bases not matched to a gene. This CDR3 is built from 18 residues. The CDR3 DNA reads as TGCAGCGTTGAAGATTTCACTAGCGGGAGGGCCGGGGAAGATACGCAGTATTTT. It is translated as CSVEDFTSGRAGEDTQYF.

This clone appeared a few times. The junction does not match germline at one end; this may be a read error. This chain joins TRBV29-1 and TRBJ2-5; TRBD2 matches 10 bases. The CDR3 has 11 residues. The germline gives CDR1 SQVTM, CDR2 ANQGSEA. CDR3 sequence (DNA): TGCAGCGGCCGCACTAGCGGGGCCTTGCACTTC. It yields the protein CSGRTSGALHF.

This clone was recorded only once. The chain employs TRBV20-1 and TRBJ1-1; D possibly corresponds to TRBD1 (6 bases). Trimming cost V 6 bases and J 5 bases, with 10 bases left between them. In germline, CDR1 is DFQATT, CDR2 SNEGSKA (reference sequence). There are 11 residues in the CDR3. The CDR3 spells CSAEQGTEAFF. The CDR3 bases are TGCAGTGCCGAACAGGGAACTGAAGCTTTCTTT.

The rearrangement joins TRBV18 to TRBJ2-5; D gene unclear. V shed 0 bases and J shed 5 bases, with 13 bases lying between them. Germline loops: CDR1 KGHSH, CDR2 LQKENI. This CDR3 region has 15 residues. In nucleotides, the CDR3 is TGTGCCAGCTCACCACCGTCTAGAACTGGGGAGACCCAGTACTTC. Its protein product is CASSPPSRTGETQYF.

In its sample, this clone was seen a few times. The J gene is TRBJ2-5, the V gene TRBV30; maybe TRBD1 (6 bases). The CDR3 runs 14 residues. V lost 2 bases and J lost 4, with 14 bases in between. Germline values: CDR1 GTSNPN, CDR2 SVGIG (reference sequence). This CDR3 is CAWSLGGTGETQYF. Written as DNA, the CDR3 is TGTGCCTGGAGTCTAGGGGGAACGGGAGAGACCCAGTACTTC. The variable domain in full, completed from reference TRBV30 and TRBJ2-5, reads SQTIHQWPATLVQPVGSPLSLECTVEGTSNPNLYWYRQAAGRGLQLLFYSVGIGQISSEVPQNLSASRPQDRQFILSSKKLLLSDSGFYLCAWSLGGTGETQYFGPGTRLLVL.

V and J are TRBV28 and TRBJ1-2; no clear D gene. From germline, CDR1 is MDHEN and CDR2 SYDVKM. This CDR3 has 13 residues. V lost 5 bases and J lost 7, with 14 bases in between. The chain's CDR3 is CASSPDGVAGYTF. The CDR3 DNA is TGTGCCAGCAGTCCCGACGGAGTCGCTGGCTACACCTTC.

This clone was seen repeatedly, ten times or more. This chain's CDR3 is CSVQINEQFF. In DNA, the CDR3 is TGCAGCGTTCAGATCAATGAGCAGTTCTTC. V usage is TRBV29-1 and J usage is TRBJ2-1; D is ambiguous. Germline V gene data show CDR1 as SQVTM and CDR2 as ANQGSEA. The germline V and J ends were trimmed by 5 bases and 6 bases, with 5 bases remaining between them. The CDR3 runs to 10 residues.

This clone was observed a few times. The chain carries TRBV6-1 and TRBJ2-3; 8 nucleotides match TRBD2. Per germline, CDR1 MNHNS and CDR2 SASEGT. V lost 6 bases, J lost 2 bases, and 4 bases stayed unmatched. The CDR3 runs 14 residues. This CDR3 is CASRLADFTDTQYF. DNA of the CDR3: TGTGCCAGCAGACTAGCGGACTTCACAGATACGCAGTATTTT.

The chain combines TRBV6-1 with TRBJ1-5, with TRBD1 as a possible D gene (6 bases). This CDR3 is built from 13 residues. Germline CDR1 is MNHNS and CDR2 is SASEGT. V lost 8 bases, J lost 6 bases, and 14 bases lay in between. In DNA, the CDR3 is TGTGCCAGCTTGGGCAGGGGTGGTCAGCCCCAGCATTTT. The encoded protein is CASLGRGGQPQHF.